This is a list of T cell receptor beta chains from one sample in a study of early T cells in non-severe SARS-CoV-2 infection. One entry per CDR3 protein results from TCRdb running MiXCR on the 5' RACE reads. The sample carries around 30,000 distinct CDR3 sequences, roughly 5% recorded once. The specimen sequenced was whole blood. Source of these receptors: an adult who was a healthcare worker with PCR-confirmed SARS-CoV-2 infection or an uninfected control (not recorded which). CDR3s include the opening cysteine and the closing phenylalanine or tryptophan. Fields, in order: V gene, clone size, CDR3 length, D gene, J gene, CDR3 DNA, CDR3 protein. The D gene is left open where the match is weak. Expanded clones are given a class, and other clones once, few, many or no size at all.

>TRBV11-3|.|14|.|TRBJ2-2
TGTGCCAGCAGCTTAGGCCCTAAAAGCGGGGAGCTGTTTTTT
CASSLGPKSGELFF
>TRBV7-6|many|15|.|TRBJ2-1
TGTGCCAGCAGCTTAATTGGCGGAACTTACAATGAGCAGTTCTTC
CASSLIGGTYNEQFF
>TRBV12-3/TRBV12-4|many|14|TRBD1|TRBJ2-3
TGTGCCAGCAGAAGGGGGACAGCCGCAGATACGCAGTATTTT
CASRRGTAADTQYF
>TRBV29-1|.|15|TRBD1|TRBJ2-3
TGCAGCGTTGGGTCCGACAGGGTATTTGCAGATACGCAGTATTTT
CSVGSDRVFADTQYF
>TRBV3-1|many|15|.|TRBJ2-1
TGTGCCAGCAGCCATAGATGGGGCACAAGTAGTGAGCAGTTCTTC
CASSHRWGTSSEQFF
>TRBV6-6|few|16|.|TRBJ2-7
TGTGCCAGCAGTTCTCGCCGACAGACTATTTCCTACGAGCAGTACTTC
CASSSRRQTISYEQYF
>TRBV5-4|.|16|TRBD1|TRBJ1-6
TGTGCCAGCAGCTTGGGGACAGGGGGAGCTTGGCTTCCCCTCCACTTT
CASSLGTGGAWLPLHF
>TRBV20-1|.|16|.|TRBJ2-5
TGCAGTGCTAGAGATTCGGGGGGCGCGTTAGGAGAGACCCAGTACTTC
CSARDSGGALGETQYF
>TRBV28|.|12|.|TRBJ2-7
TGTGCCAGCAGTGCTTCCTCCTACGAGCAGTACTTC
CASSASSYEQYF
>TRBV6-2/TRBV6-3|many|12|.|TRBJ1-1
TGTGCCAGCAGTTACGGGCCAGTCGAAGCTTTCTTT
CASSYGPVEAFF
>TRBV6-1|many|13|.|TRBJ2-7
TGTGCCAGCAGAGACTTAAGCTCCTACGAGCAGTACTTC
CASRDLSSYEQYF
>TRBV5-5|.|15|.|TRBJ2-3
TGTGCCAGCAGCTGGTGGCAGGGGAGTCGCGATACGCAGTATTTT
CASSWWQGSRDTQYF
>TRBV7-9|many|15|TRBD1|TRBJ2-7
TGTGCCAGCAGCGAGACCGGGACAGGGGGCAGCGAGCAGTACTTC
CASSETGTGGSEQYF
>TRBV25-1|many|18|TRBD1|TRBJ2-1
TGTGCCAGCAGTGAGGGTCGTCTTGGGACAGGGTACCACAATGAGCAGTTCTTC
CASSEGRLGTGYHNEQFF
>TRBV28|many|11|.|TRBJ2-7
TGTGCCAGCAGTAGTTCCTACGAGCAGTACTTC
CASSSSYEQYF
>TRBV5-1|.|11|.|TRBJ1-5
TGCGCCAGCTCTGGACGGAAGCCCCAGCATTTT
CASSGRKPQHF
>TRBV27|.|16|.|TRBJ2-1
TGTGCCAGCAGTTTATGGGGGGGCGGCACCTACAATGAGCAGTTCTTC
CASSLWGGGTYNEQFF
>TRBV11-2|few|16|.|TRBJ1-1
TGTGCCAGCAGCTTAGCTGTTCGGGGGATGAACACTGAAGCTTTCTTT
CASSLAVRGMNTEAFF
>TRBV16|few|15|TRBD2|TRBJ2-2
TGTGCCAGCAGCCAAGCGGGAGGGACGGCCGGGGAGCTGTTTTTT
CASSQAGGTAGELFF
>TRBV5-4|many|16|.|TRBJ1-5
TGTGCCAGCAGCTTAGGAGGAGCTACCAGCAATCAGCCCCAGCATTTT
CASSLGGATSNQPQHF
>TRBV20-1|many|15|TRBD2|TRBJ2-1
TGCAGTGCTAGAAATCCTAGCGGGGGCTACAATGAGCAGTTCTTC
CSARNPSGGYNEQFF
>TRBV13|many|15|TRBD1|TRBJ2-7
TGTGCCAGCAGTTACCGGGACAGGCCGACCTACGAGCAGTACTTC
CASSYRDRPTYEQYF